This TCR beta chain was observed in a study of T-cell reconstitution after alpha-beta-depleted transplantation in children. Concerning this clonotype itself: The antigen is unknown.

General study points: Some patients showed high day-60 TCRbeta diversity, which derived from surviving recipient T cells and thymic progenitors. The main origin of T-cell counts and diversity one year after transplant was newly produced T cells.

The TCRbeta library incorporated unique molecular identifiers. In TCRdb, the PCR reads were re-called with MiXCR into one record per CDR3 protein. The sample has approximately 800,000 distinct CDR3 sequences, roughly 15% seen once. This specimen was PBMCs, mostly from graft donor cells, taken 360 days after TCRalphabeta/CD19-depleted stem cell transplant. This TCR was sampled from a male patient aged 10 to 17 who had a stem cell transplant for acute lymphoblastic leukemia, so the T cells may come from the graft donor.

CDR3 DNA sequence: TGTGCCACCAGCCCATGGACGTCCCTGAACACTGAAGCTTTCTTT. This codes for CATSPWTSLNTEAFF. V is TRBV15 and J is TRBJ1-1; D is unresolved. Trimming removed 5 bases at V and 0 bases at J, with 13 bases between. The CDR3 is made up of 15 amino acids. The germline CDR1 and CDR2 sequences are LNHNV and YYDKDF (reference sequence).